This T cell receptor beta chain was sequenced for a study of T cells after yellow fever vaccination. Across the whole study: The SMART-Seq v4 Ultra Low Input method served to prepare the low-cell-number fractions.

For TCR, cDNA came from 5'RACE template switching, which added a universal primer site and UMIs. One entry per CDR3 protein, called by TCRdb with MiXCR from the 5' RACE reads. The data contain 300,000 to 350,000 distinct CDR3 sequences, about 4.5% of them singletons. The study, taken as a whole, reports: On re-exposure, the response was weaker but peaked faster, at day 5 versus 15. Most primary-vaccination clones recurred post-booster (approximately 95% CD4, roughly 87% CD8).

The CDR3 spans 11 residues. V dropped 5 bases and J dropped 8 bases, with 7 bases sitting between them. This clonotype turned up a few times. The antigen is unknown. V and J are TRBV23-1 and TRBJ2-1; D perhaps matches TRBD2 (6 bases). TRBV23-1 is given ORF status, its function remaining uncertain. The sequenced sample was PBMCs, obtained 15 days after the yellow fever booster vaccination. The source of this sequence is a young man who received the YFV17D yellow fever vaccine. CDR3 DNA: TGCGCCAGCAGTAGGAGGGATGAGCAGTTCTTC. This encodes CASSRRDEQFF.